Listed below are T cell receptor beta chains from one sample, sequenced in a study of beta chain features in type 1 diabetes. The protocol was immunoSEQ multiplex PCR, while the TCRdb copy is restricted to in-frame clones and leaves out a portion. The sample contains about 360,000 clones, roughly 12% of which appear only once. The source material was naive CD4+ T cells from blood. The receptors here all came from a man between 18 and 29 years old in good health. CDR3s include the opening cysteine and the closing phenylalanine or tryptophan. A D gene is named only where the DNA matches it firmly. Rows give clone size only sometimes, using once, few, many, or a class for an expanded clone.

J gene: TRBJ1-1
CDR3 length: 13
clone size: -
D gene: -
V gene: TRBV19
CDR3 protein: CASSPVIDTEAFF
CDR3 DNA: TGTGCCAGTAGTCCCGTCATAGACACTGAAGCTTTCTTT

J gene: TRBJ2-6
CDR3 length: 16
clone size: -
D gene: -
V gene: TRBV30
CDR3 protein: CAWETGVISGANVLTF
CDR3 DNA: TGTGCCTGGGAGACAGGAGTTATCTCTGGGGCCAACGTCCTGACTTTC

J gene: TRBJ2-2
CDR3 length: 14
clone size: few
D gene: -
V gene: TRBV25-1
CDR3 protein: CASRRGGNTGELFF
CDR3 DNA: TGTGCCAGCAGAAGAGGGGGGAACACCGGGGAGCTGTTTTTT

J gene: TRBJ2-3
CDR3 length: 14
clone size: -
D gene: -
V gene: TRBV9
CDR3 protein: CASSVDLGADTQYF
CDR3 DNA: TGTGCCAGCAGCGTAGACCTAGGGGCAGATACGCAGTATTTT

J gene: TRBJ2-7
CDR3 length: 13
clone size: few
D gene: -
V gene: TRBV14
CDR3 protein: CASSQDRLYEQYF
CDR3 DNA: TGTGCCAGCAGCCAAGATCGGTTGTACGAGCAGTACTTC

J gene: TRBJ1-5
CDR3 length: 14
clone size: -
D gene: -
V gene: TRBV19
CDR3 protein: CASSIPVTRQPQHF
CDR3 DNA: TGTGCCAGTAGTATCCCCGTGACGAGGCAGCCCCAGCATTTT

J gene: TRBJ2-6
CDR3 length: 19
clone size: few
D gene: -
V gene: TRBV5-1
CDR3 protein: CASSSRLGQEGSGANVLTF
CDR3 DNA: TGCGCCAGCAGCTCCCGGCTGGGGCAGGAAGGCTCTGGGGCCAACGTCCTGACTTTC

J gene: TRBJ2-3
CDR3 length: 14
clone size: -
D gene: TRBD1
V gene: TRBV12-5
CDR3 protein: CASGRDRGLDTQYF
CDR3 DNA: TGTGCTAGTGGCCGGGACAGGGGGCTAGATACGCAGTATTTT

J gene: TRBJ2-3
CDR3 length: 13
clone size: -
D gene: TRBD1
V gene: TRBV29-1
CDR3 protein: CSVVGGAPDTQYF
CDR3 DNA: TGCAGCGTTGTAGGGGGCGCCCCGGATACGCAGTATTTT

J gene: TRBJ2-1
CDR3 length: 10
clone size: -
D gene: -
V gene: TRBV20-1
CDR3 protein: CSATPRVKFF
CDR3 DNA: TGCAGTGCTACTCCCCGAGTCAAGTTCTTC

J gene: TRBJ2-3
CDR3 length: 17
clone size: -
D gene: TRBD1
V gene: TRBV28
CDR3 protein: CASSPQQGTEGTDTQYF
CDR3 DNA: TGTGCCAGCAGTCCCCAACAGGGGACGGAGGGCACAGATACGCAGTATTTT

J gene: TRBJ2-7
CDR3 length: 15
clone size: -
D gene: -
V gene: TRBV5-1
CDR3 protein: CASSSTGQSTYEQYF
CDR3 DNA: TGCGCCAGCAGCTCGACCGGACAGTCCACCTACGAGCAGTACTTC

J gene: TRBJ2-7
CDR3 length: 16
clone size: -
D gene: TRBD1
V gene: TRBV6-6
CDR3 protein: CASSYSATGGSYEQYF
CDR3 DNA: TGTGCCAGCAGTTACTCGGCGACAGGGGGCTCCTACGAGCAGTACTTC

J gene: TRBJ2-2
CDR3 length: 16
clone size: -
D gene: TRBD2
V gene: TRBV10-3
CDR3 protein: CAIRRTSVVNTGELFF
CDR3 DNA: TGTGCCATCAGGCGGACTAGCGTGGTTAACACCGGGGAGCTGTTTTTT

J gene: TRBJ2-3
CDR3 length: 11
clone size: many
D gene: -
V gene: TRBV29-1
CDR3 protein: CSVDGLRTQYF
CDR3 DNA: TGCAGCGTTGATGGCCTTCGTACGCAGTATTTT

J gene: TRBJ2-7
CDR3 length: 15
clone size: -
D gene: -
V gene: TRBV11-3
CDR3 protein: CASSLRSNRPYEQYF
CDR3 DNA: TGTGCCAGCAGCTTAAGGAGTAACAGGCCCTACGAGCAGTACTTC